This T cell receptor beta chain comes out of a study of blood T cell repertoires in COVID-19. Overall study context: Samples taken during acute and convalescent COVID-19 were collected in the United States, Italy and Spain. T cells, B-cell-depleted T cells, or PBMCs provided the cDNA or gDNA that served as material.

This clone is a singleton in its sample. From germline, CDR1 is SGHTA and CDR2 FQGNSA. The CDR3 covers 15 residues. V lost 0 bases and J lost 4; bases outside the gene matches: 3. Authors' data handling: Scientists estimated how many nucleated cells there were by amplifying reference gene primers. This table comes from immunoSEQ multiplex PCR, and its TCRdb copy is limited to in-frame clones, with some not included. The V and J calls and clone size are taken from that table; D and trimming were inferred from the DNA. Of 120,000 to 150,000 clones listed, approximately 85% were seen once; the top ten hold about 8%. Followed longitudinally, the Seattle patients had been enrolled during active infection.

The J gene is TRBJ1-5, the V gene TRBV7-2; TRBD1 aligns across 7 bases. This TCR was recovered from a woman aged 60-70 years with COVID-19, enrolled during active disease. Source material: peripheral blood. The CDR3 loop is CASSLAGQKNQPQHF. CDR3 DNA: TGTGCCAGCAGCTTAGCGGGACAGAAGAATCAGCCCCAGCATTTT. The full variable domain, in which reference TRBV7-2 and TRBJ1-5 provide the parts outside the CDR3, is GAGVSQSPSNKVTEKGKDVELRCDPISGHTALYWYRQSLGQGLEFLIYFQGNSAPDKSGLPSDRFSAERTGGSVSTLTIQRTQQEDSAVYLCASSLAGQKNQPQHFGDGTRLSIL.